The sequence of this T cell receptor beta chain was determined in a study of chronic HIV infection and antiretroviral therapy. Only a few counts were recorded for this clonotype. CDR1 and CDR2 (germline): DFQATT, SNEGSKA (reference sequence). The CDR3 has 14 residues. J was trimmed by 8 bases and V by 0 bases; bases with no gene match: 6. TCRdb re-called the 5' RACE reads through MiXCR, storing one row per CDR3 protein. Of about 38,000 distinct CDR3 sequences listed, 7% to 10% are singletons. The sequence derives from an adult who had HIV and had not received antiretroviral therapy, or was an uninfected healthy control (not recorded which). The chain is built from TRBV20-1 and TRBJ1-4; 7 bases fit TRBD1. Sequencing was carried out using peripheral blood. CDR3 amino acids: CSARDWDRREKLFF. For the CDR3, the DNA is TGCAGTGCTAGAGATTGGGACAGACGCGAAAAACTGTTTTTT.